Sequencing of this T cell receptor beta chain was carried out in a study of CD8 T cells in ankylosing spondylitis. This clonotype was seen many times. What it binds is unknown. Construction of TCR beta libraries was performed using quantitative 5'-RACE with molecular barcodes. TCRdb re-called the 5' RACE reads through MiXCR, storing one row per CDR3 protein. This sample has about 250,000 distinct CDR3 sequences; more than 9% occur once, and the top ten carry less than 3%. Study-wide results and caveats: Matched ankylosing spondylitis synovial fluid reportedly showed significant enrichment of disease-linked clones. A TCR beta motif of eight highly homologous variants appeared characteristic of ankylosing spondylitis blood. Some of the motif variants had earlier been found in reactive arthritis patients' fluid and blood.

This receptor was obtained from a male donor with ankylosing spondylitis or in good health (not recorded which). The sequenced material came from blood, either unsorted or a sorted T cell fraction (not recorded which).

The CDR3: CSASAGDTEAFF. Here the CDR3 DNA reads TGCAGTGCTAGCGCAGGGGACACTGAAGCTTTCTTT. V usage is TRBV20-1 and J usage is TRBJ1-1; the D gene is possibly TRBD1 (6 bases). From germline, CDR1 is DFQATT and CDR2 SNEGSKA (reference sequence). Trimming stripped 3 bases from V and 3 bases from J, with 8 bases between. This CDR3 region has 12 residues.